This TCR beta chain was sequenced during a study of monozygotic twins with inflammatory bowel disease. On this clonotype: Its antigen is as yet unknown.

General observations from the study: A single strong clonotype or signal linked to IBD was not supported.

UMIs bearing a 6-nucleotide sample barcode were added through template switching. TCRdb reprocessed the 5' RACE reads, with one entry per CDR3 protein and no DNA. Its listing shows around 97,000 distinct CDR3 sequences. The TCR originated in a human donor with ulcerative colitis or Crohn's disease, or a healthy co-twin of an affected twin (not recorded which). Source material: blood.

This CDR3 is CASSFYTFGELFF. The V and J genes are TRBV12-3 or TRBV12-4 and TRBJ2-2. CDR3 size: 13 residues.